This is a list of T cell receptor beta chains from one sample in a study of molecular identifiers for immune sequencing clone quantification. Via MiXCR, TCRdb re-called the PCR reads, giving one row per CDR3 protein. The sample includes nearly 650,000 distinct CDR3 sequences, 25% of them seen just once. Sequences were obtained from naive CD8+ T cells from blood, with Jurkat cell RNA spiked in. These receptors all come from a human donor in good health. Some libraries in this study had Jurkat cell RNA spiked in. The CDR3 runs from the conserved cysteine through the conserved F or W. A D gene is named only where the DNA matches it firmly. Clone sizes are given selectively: once, few, many, or a class where the clone is expanded.

D gene	V gene	clone size	J gene	CDR3 protein	CDR3 DNA
TRBD2	TRBV7-9	many	TRBJ2-7	CASSSSVASGDYEQYF	TGTGCCAGCAGCTCGAGCGTAGCTAGCGGGGATTACGAGCAGTACTTC
TRBD1	TRBV29-1	many	TRBJ1-4	CSVAGTGGEYEKLFF	TGCAGCGTAGCCGGCACAGGGGGCGAGTATGAAAAACTGTTTTTT
.	TRBV29-1	many	TRBJ2-3	CSVEGAAGPSTDTQYF	TGCAGCGTTGAAGGGGCGGCAGGGCCTAGCACAGATACGCAGTATTTT
.	TRBV6-2/TRBV6-3	few	TRBJ2-7	CASSYSRVTPNYEQYF	TGTGCCAGCAGTTACTCGAGGGTGACTCCTAACTACGAGCAGTACTTC
TRBD2	TRBV19	many	TRBJ2-7	CASSAGTTYEQYF	TGTGCCAGTAGTGCCGGGACTACCTACGAGCAGTACTTC
.	TRBV6-6	few	TRBJ2-3	CASSYSTRGSETDTQYF	TGTGCCAGCAGTTACTCGACAAGGGGGAGTGAGACAGATACGCAGTATTTT
TRBD1	TRBV24-1	many	TRBJ2-3	CATSETGVADTQYF	TGTGCCACCAGTGAGACAGGGGTCGCAGATACGCAGTATTTT
TRBD1	TRBV7-9	many	TRBJ1-2	CASSPTTGGRGYGYTF	TGTGCCAGCAGCCCAACTACAGGGGGCCGTGGCTATGGCTACACCTTC
.	TRBV5-1	.	TRBJ2-2	CASSLDATDYTGELFF	TGCGCCAGCAGCTTGGACGCGACAGATTACACCGGGGAGCTGTTTTTT
.	TRBV11-2	.	TRBJ2-5	CASSSMGRQETQYF	TGTGCCAGCAGCTCTATGGGCAGACAAGAGACCCAGTACTTC
.	TRBV4-1	many	TRBJ1-6	CASSQDLDYASPLHF	TGCGCCAGCAGCCAAGATTTAGACTACGCTTCACCCCTCCACTTT
.	TRBV5-1	.	TRBJ2-7	CASSGHTHEQYF	TGCGCCAGCAGTGGACATACCCACGAGCAGTACTTC
.	TRBV16	many	TRBJ2-7	CASSQVRNTEQYF	TGTGCCAGCAGCCAAGTGAGGAACACCGAGCAGTACTTC
.	TRBV7-6	.	TRBJ1-1	CASSLAPGGLANTEAFF	TGTGCCAGCAGCTTAGCGCCGGGGGGACTGGCGAACACTGAAGCTTTCTTT
TRBD1	TRBV19	.	TRBJ2-7	CASSITTGSYEQDF	TGTGCCAGTAGTATAACGACAGGGTCGTACGAGCAGGACTTC
TRBD1	TRBV27	.	TRBJ1-4	CASSPGAGGGEKLLF	TGTGCCAGCAGTCCCGGGGCAGGGGGAGGAGAAAAACTGCTTTTT
.	TRBV28	.	TRBJ1-2	CASRLLPKTPYGYTF	TGTGCCAGCAGGCTTCTACCCAAGACACCTTATGGCTACACCTTC
.	TRBV19	few	TRBJ2-7	CASSIPSDEQYF	TGTGCCAGTAGTATACCTAGCGACGAGCAGTACTTC
.	TRBV12-3/TRBV12-4	.	TRBJ1-2	CASSLGQIYTF	TGTGCCAGCAGTTTAGGACAGATCTACACCTTC
TRBD2	TRBV11-2	few	TRBJ2-1	CASSSRLAEEQFF	TGTGCCAGCAGCTCCCGACTAGCAGAGGAGCAGTTCTTC
TRBD1	TRBV7-6	few	TRBJ1-5	CASSLEQGGQPQHF	TGTGCCAGCAGCTTAGAACAGGGGGGTCAGCCCCAGCATTTT